This TCR beta chain was identified during a study of blood T cell repertoires in COVID-19 (TCRdb year 2020). For the study in its entirety: Samples from collaborators originated in the United States, Italy and Spain and spanned both the acute and convalescent phases of COVID-19. The prospective study material was composed of cDNA or gDNA derived from T cells, B-cell-depleted T cells, or PBMCs. The dataset comprised deeply sampled blood TCRbeta repertoires from subjects exposed to, actively infected with, or recovered from COVID-19. A freely available public database, intended as a resource for researchers studying the immune response to SARS-CoV-2, is where the repertoires were released. Samples came from the ongoing ImmuneRACE study (first 160 participants) plus 1,254 subjects from 6 global collaborators. A de-identified subject ID, COVID-19 status, age in years and sex were almost always included in the sample metadata. Where available, HLA class I and class II types were obtained from metadata supplied by the sample provider rather than from assay-based typing.

Of note for this clone: Its antigen remains unidentified. Nothing much larger sits one base from this clone, and base qualities are not available.

CDR1 and CDR2 were assigned from the germline V gene as MRHNA and SNTAGT. The junction carries 8 bases between V and J, which are trimmed by 3 bases and 3 bases respectively. The cysteine opens and the phenylalanine closes a CDR3 of 14 amino acids. CDR3 DNA only is kept here, 42 bases in frame from base 1. At one collaborating source in Seattle, patients were enrolled during active infection and were followed longitudinally through the course of disease. The collaborating institutions used their own protocols to collect whole blood in K2EDTA tubes. For TCRbeta analysis, collaborator samples were shipped as frozen whole blood, as isolated PBMCs, or as DNA extracted from either sample type. TCRbeta CDR3 regions were amplified from genomic DNA by means of the immunoSEQ Assay, a bias-controlled multiplex PCR. The study's processing was this. The number of nucleated cells in each sample was estimated from the amplification of reference gene primers within the assay. Sequence reads were collapsed and filtered to measure the absolute abundance of every unique TCRbeta CDR3 rearrangement. For each sample, productive Simpson clonality was calculated by taking the square root of Simpson's diversity index across productive rearrangements. TCRdb provides this immuneACCESS table in a form limited to in-frame rearrangements. Some clones are lacking; in checked studies, under half of them reflect an unresolved V gene, and why the rest are absent is not known. D and trimming were read from the DNA, whereas the V and J calls and clone size are those reported in that table. The sample table lists about 57,000 clones, 87% of them with a count of one. 20% to 25% of the sample is in the top ten clones.

The research as a whole found: How much clinical and demographic metadata was included differed by source and by participant, and the metadata was provided uncurated.

The origin of this receptor is a woman older than 75 with COVID-19, enrolled during active disease. The chain employs TRBV6-4 and TRBJ2-2; too little of a D gene remains to name it. Source material: peripheral blood. The sequence in DNA is TGTGCCAGCAGTGATGGCTTTTACACCGGGGAGCTGTTTTTT. It translates as CASSDGFYTGELFF.